This record concerns one TCR beta chain sequence. These data are taken from a study of molecular identifiers for immune sequencing clone quantification. Germline CDR1 MDHEN, CDR2 SYDVKM. This CDR3 region has 15 residues. Trimming pared 5 bases from V and 5 bases from J, leaving 18 bases between. The bulk TCR libraries were made with methods described before and with listed TCR primers. One entry per CDR3 protein results from TCRdb running MiXCR on the PCR reads. The sample has about 640,000 distinct CDR3 sequences, about 20% seen once; the top ten hold 0.85% to 0.9%. The sequencing input was naive CD8+ T cells from blood, with Jurkat cell RNA spiked in. Subset in this sample: FACS-sorted CD8+CD4-CCR7+CD45RA+ naive T cells. The V gene is TRBV28, the J gene TRBJ2-5; weak D call: TRBD1 (6 bases). This sequence was found in a human donor in good health. Some libraries in this study had Jurkat cell RNA spiked in. Here the CDR3 reads CASSLPNRVGETQYF. The CDR3 DNA sequence: TGTGCCAGCAGTCTCCCCAACAGGGTCGGTGAGACCCAGTACTTC.